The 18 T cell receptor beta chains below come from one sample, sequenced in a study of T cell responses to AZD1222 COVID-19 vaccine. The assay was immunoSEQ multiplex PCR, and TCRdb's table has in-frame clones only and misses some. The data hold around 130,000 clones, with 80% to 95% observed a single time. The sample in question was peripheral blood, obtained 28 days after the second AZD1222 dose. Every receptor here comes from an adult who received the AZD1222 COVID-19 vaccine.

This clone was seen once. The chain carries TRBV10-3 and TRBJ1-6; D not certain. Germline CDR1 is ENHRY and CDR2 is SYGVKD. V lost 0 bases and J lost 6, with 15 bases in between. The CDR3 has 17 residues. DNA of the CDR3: TGTGCCATCAGTGAGTCGAGTAGGCCCGTGGGTAATTCACCCCTCCACTTT. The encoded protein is CAISESSRPVGNSPLHF.

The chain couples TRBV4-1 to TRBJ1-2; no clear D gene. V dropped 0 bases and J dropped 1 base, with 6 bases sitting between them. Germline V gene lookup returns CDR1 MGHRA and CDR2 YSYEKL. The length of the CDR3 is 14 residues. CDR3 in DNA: TGCGCCAGCAGCCAAGAGCCGGGTAACTATGGCTACACCTTC. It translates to CASSQEPGNYGYTF.

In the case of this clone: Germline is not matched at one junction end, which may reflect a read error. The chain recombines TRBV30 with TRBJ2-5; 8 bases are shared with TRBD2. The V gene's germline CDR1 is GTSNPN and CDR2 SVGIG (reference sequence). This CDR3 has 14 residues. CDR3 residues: CAWSYGSGSGVVNF. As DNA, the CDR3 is TGTGCCTGGAGTTATGGTAGTGGTAGCGGGGTGGTAAACTTC.

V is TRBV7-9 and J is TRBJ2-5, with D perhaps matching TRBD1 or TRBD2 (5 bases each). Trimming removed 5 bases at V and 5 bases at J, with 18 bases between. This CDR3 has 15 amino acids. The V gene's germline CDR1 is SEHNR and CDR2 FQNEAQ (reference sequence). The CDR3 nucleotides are TGTGCCAGCAGCGCAACCGGGACCCTCGGGGAGACCCAGTACTTC. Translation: CASSATGTLGETQYF.

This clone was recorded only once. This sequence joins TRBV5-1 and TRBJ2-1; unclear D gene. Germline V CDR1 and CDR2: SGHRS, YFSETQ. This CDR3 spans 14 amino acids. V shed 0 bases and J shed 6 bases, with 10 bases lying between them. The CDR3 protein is CASSLGAAVNEQFF. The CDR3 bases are TGCGCCAGCAGCTTGGGGGCGGCGGTCAATGAGCAGTTCTTC.

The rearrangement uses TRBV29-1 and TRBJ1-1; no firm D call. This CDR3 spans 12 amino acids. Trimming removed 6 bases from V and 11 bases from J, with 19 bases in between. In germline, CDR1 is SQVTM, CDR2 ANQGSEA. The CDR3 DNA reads TGCAGCGTACGAATGGATTCGGGGTCGGCTTTCTTT. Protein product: CSVRMDSGSAFF.

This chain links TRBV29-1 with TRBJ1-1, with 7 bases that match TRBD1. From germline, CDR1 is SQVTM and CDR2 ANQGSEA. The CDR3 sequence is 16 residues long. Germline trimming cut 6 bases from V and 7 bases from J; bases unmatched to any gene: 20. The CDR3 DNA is TGCAGCGTCCTAAGGCCCGGGACAGCGATTTCAGTTGAAGCTTTCTTT. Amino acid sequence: CSVLRPGTAISVEAFF.

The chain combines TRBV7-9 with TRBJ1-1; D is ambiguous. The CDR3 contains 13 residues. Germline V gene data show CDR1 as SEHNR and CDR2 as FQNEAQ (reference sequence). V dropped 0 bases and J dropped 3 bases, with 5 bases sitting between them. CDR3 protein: CASSLALYTEAFF. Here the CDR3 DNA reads TGTGCCAGCAGCTTAGCCCTCTACACTGAAGCTTTCTTT.

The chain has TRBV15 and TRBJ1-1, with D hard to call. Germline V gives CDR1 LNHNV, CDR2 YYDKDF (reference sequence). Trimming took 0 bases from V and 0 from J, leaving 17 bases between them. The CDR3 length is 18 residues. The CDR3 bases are TGTGCCACCAGCAGAGATGTCGAAGCCAACCCATTGAACACTGAAGCTTTCTTT. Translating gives CATSRDVEANPLNTEAFF. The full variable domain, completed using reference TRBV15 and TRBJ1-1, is DAMVIQNPRYQVTQFGKPVTLSCSQTLNHNVMYWYQQKSSQAPKLLFHYYDKDFNNEADTPDNFQSRRPNTSFCFLDIRSPGLGDTAMYLCATSRDVEANPLNTEAFFGQGTRLTVV.

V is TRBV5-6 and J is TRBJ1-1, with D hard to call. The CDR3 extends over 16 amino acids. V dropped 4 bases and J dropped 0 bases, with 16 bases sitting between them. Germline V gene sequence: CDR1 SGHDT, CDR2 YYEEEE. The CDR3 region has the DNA TGTGCCAGCAGCGGGAAGGGAGGCCTAATGAACACTGAAGCTTTCTTT. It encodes CASSGKGGLMNTEAFF.

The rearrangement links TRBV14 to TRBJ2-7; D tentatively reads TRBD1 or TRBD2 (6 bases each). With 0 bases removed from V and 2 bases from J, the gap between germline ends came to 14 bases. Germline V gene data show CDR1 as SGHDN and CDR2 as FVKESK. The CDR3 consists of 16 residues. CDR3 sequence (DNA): TGTGCCAGCAGCCAAGAGGTGGGGGGCGGTCCCTACGAGCAGTACTTC. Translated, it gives CASSQEVGGGPYEQYF.

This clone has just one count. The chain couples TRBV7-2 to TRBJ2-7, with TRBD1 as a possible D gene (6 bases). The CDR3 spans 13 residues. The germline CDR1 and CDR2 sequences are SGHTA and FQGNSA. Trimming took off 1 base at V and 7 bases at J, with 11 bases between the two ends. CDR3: CASSLVRGGEQYV. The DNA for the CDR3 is TGTGCCAGCAGCTTAGTCAGGGGTGGGGAGCAGTACGTC.

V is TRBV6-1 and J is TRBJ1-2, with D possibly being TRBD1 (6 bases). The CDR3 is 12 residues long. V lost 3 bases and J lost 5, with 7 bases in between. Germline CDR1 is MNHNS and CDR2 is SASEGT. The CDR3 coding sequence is TGTGCCAGCAGTGACAGGGGTTATGGCTACACCTTC. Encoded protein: CASSDRGYGYTF.

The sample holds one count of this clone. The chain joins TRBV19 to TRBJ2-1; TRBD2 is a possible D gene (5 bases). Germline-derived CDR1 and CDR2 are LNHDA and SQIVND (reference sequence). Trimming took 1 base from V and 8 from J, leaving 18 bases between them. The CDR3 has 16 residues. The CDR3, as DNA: TGTGCCAGTAGTATAGGGCGGCAGGTGACTAAGGATGAGCAGTTCTTC. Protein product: CASSIGRQVTKDEQFF.

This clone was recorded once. CDR3 loop: CASSGSTYEQYF. CDR3 nucleotides: TGTGCCAGCTCGGGCAGTACCTACGAGCAGTACTTC. The chain is built from TRBV7-9 and TRBJ2-7; D call uncertain. Germline lookup yields CDR1 SEHNR and CDR2 FQNEAQ (reference sequence). Trimming left V 8 bases short and J 2 bases short, with 10 bases between. CDR3 length: 12 residues.

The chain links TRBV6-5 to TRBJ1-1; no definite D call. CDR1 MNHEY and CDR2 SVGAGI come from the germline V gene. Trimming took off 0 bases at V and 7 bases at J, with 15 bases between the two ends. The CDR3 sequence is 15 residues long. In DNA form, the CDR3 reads TGTGCCAGCAGTTACTCCGGTAATAGGGAGGGTGAAGCTTTCTTT. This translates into CASSYSGNREGEAFF.

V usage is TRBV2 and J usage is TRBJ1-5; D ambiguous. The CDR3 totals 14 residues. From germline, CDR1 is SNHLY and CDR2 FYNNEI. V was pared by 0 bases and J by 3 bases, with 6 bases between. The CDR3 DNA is TGTGCCAGCAGTGAAGCCGCTGACAATCAGCCCCAGCATTTT. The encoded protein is CASSEAADNQPQHF.

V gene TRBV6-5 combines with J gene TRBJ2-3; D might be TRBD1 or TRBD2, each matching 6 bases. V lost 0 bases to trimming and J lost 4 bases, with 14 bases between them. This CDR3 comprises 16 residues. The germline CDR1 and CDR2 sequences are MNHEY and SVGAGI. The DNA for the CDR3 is TGTGCCAGCAGTTACTCCCAGGGGCGGGGAGCAGATACGCAGTATTTT. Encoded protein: CASSYSQGRGADTQYF.